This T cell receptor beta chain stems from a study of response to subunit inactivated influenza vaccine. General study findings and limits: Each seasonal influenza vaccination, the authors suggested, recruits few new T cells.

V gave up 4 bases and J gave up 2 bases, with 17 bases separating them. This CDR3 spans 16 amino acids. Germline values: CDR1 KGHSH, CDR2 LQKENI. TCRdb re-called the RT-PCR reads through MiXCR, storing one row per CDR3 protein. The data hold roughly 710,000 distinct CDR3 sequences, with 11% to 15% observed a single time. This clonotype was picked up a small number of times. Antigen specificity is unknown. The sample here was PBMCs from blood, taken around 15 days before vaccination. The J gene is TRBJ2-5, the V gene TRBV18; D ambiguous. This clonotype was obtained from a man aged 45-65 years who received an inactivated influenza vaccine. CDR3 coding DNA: TGTGCCAGCTCACTAAGGGTACTCAATTCTCAAGAGACCCAGTACTTC. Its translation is CASSLRVLNSQETQYF.